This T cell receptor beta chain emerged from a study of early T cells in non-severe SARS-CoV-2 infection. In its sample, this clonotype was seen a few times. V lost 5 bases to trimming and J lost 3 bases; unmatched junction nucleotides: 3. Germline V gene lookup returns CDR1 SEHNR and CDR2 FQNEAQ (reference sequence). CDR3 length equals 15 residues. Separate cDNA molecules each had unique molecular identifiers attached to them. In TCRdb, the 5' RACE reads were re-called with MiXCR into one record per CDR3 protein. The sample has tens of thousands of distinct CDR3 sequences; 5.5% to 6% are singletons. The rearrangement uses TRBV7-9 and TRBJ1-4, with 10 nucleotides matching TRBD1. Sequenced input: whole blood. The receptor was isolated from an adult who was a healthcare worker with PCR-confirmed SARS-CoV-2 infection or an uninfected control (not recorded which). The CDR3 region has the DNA TGTGCCAGCAGCACCGGACAGGGGGCTAATGAAAAACTGTTTTTT. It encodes CASSTGQGANEKLFF. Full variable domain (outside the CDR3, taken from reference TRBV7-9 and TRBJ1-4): DTGVSQNPRHKITKRGQNVTFRCDPISEHNRLYWYRQTLGQGPEFLTYFQNEAQLEKSRLLSDRFSAERPKGSFSTLEIQRTEQGDSAMYLCASSTGQGANEKLFFGSGTQLSVL.